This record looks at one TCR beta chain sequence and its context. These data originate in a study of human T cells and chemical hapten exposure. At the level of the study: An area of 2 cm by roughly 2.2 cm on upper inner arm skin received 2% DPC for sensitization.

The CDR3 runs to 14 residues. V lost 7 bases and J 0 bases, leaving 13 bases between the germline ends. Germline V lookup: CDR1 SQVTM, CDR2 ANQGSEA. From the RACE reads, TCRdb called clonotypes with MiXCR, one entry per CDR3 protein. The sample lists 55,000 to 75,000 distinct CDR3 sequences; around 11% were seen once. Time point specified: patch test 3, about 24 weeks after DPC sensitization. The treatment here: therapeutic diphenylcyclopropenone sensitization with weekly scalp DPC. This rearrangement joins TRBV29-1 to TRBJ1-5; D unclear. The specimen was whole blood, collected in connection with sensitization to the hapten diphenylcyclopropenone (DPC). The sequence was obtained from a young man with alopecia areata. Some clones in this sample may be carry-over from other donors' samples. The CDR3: CSAIEEDSNQPQHF. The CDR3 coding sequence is TGCAGCGCAATTGAAGAAGATAGCAATCAGCCCCAGCATTTT.